These T cell receptor beta chains were read from a single sample in a study of T cell changes during pregnancy in multiple sclerosis. Method: immunoSEQ multiplex PCR; TCRdb's copy keeps in-frame clones and lacks some. The sample includes roughly 35,000 clones, 75% to 90% seen only once; the top ten take 4.5%. This sample comprised CD8+ T cells from peripheral blood mononuclear cells, obtained after pregnancy. Receptor source: a female donor with multiple sclerosis, enrolled in a pregnancy study. Both conserved end residues are part of each CDR3. The D gene is left open where the match is weak. Clone size appears in some rows only: once, few, many, or a class for an expanded clone.

cdr3_length,j_call,v_call,clone_size,d_call,cdr3_aa,cdr3_nt
15,TRBJ2-1,TRBV18,many,-,CASSLYWGGDNEQFF,TGTGCCAGCTCCCTCTACTGGGGGGGCGACAATGAGCAGTTCTTC
18,TRBJ2-2,TRBV4-1,-,TRBD1,CASSLKTGQGPITRELFF,TGCGCCAGCAGCCTAAAGACCGGACAGGGCCCGATCACCCGGGAGCTGTTTTTT
13,TRBJ1-2,TRBV6-5,-,TRBD1,CASRGDSSYGYTF,TGTGCCAGCAGGGGGGACAGCTCCTATGGCTACACCTTC
15,TRBJ1-1,TRBV7-3,-,-,CASSLYPGSNTEAFF,TGTGCCAGCAGCTTATATCCAGGGTCGAACACTGAAGCTTTCTTT
13,TRBJ2-3,TRBV2,-,TRBD1,CACGTGGTDTQYF,TGTGCCTGCGGGACAGGGGGCACAGATACGCAGTATTTT
14,TRBJ1-2,TRBV9,-,-,CASSLDDGGYGYTF,TGTGCCAGCAGCCTAGACGACGGGGGCTATGGCTACACCTTC
15,TRBJ2-5,TRBV4-1,-,-,CASSRNSGGEETQYF,TGCGCCAGCAGCCGGAATAGCGGCGGGGAAGAGACCCAGTACTTC
16,TRBJ2-1,TRBV5-1,-,TRBD2,CASSRTSGGVYNEQFF,TGCGCCAGCAGCCGGACTAGCGGGGGAGTCTACAATGAGCAGTTCTTC
16,TRBJ2-1,TRBV9,-,TRBD2,CASSVGGTSGGYEQFF,TGTGCCAGCAGCGTAGGCGGGACTAGCGGGGGCTATGAGCAGTTCTTC
14,TRBJ1-1,TRBV19,-,-,CASSISVGIAEAFF,TGTGCCAGTAGTATATCCGTCGGGATCGCTGAAGCTTTCTTT
14,TRBJ1-2,TRBV7-8,-,-,CASSPRTATKGYTF,TGTGCCAGCAGCCCCCGGACAGCTACGAAAGGCTACACCTTC
14,TRBJ2-5,TRBV29-1,-,-,CSVEEQNVQETQYF,TGCAGCGTTGAAGAACAGAATGTCCAAGAGACCCAGTACTTC
15,TRBJ1-4,TRBV18,once,TRBD1,CASSPPGQLSEKLFF,TGTGCCAGCTCACCCCCGGGACAGTTAAGCGAAAAACTGTTTTTT
14,TRBJ2-7,TRBV16,-,-,CASSQTGLSYEQYF,TGTGCCAGCAGCCAGACAGGCCTATCCTACGAGCAGTACTTC
14,TRBJ2-7,TRBV27,-,-,CASSLLPAGERQYF,TGTGCCAGCAGTTTACTTCCGGCCGGGGAGAGGCAGTACTTC
12,TRBJ2-7,TRBV13,-,-,CASSQGSYEQYF,TGTGCCAGCAGCCAGGGTAGCTACGAGCAGTACTTC
13,TRBJ2-3,TRBV2,once,-,CASIGSSTDTQYF,TGTGCCAGCATCGGGTCTAGCACAGATACGCAGTATTTT
12,TRBJ2-5,TRBV5-6,-,-,CASSSGVETQYF,TGTGCCAGCAGCTCAGGGGTTGAGACCCAGTACTTC
15,TRBJ2-5,TRBV28,-,TRBD1,CASSFPSDREETQYF,TGTGCCAGCAGTTTCCCCTCCGACAGGGAAGAGACCCAGTACTTC
15,TRBJ2-7,TRBV19,-,TRBD1,CASSIGSGGFYEQYF,TGTGCCAGTAGTATCGGTTCAGGGGGATTCTACGAGCAGTACTTC
16,TRBJ2-1,TRBV4-3,-,TRBD2,CASSQDAAGGSNEQFF,TGCGCCAGCAGCCAAGATGCAGCGGGGGGGTCCAATGAGCAGTTCTTC
14,TRBJ2-7,TRBV4-1,-,TRBD1,CASSQAGTGYEQYF,TGCGCCAGCAGCCAAGCCGGGACAGGCTACGAGCAGTACTTC
14,TRBJ1-4,TRBV19,-,-,CASSKGRVDEKLFF,TGTGCCAGTAGTAAGGGCAGGGTCGATGAAAAACTGTTTTTT
13,TRBJ1-2,TRBV4-3,-,-,CASSRGGIYGYTF,TGCGCCAGCAGCCGCGGGGGGATCTATGGCTACACCTTC
14,TRBJ1-1,TRBV30,-,-,CAWAPQGMGTEAFF,TGTGCCTGGGCACCACAGGGTATGGGCACTGAAGCTTTCTTT
16,TRBJ2-3,TRBV19,-,-,CASSHRPRGLMDTQYF,TGTGCCAGTAGTCACCGACCCCGGGGACTTATGGATACGCAGTATTTT
12,TRBJ1-1,TRBV29-1,-,-,CSVPEVTGKAFF,TGCAGCGTTCCGGAAGTAACAGGGAAAGCTTTCTTT
18,TRBJ1-5,TRBV10-1,-,-,CASSEPRYPQGAHQPQHF,TGCGCCAGCAGTGAGCCAAGGTACCCCCAGGGTGCCCATCAGCCCCAGCATTTT
15,TRBJ2-5,TRBV29-1,once,-,CSVETASEVQETQYF,TGCAGCGTTGAGACCGCGAGCGAAGTCCAAGAGACCCAGTACTTC
15,TRBJ1-2,TRBV4-3,-,TRBD1,CASSQVTGGMDGYTF,TGCGCCAGCAGCCAAGTCACAGGGGGAATGGATGGCTACACCTTC
14,TRBJ2-7,TRBV12-5,-,TRBD1,CASGPGQASYEQYF,TGTGCTAGTGGACCTGGACAGGCCTCCTACGAGCAGTACTTC
15,TRBJ2-7,TRBV7-9,-,-,CASSLAGRVGDEQYF,TGTGCCAGCAGCTTAGCCGGCAGGGTAGGAGACGAGCAGTACTTC
16,TRBJ1-3,TRBV6-1,once,-,CASSEVMEISGNTIYF,TGTGCCAGCAGTGAAGTGATGGAGATCTCTGGAAACACCATATATTTT
15,TRBJ2-3,TRBV4-3,-,-,CASSLLAGGSDTQYF,TGCGCCAGCAGCCTCCTCGCGGGCGGGTCGGATACGCAGTATTTT
15,TRBJ2-2,TRBV4-3,-,TRBD1,CASRPGTGGTGELFF,TGCGCCAGCCGGCCCGGGACAGGGGGCACCGGGGAGCTGTTTTTT
15,TRBJ2-7,TRBV15,-,TRBD1,CATSRGGGQGGEQYF,TGTGCCACCAGCAGAGGGGGGGGACAGGGCGGCGAGCAGTACTTC
14,TRBJ1-5,TRBV30,-,-,CAWSVGGLNQPQHF,TGTGCCTGGAGTGTTGGAGGGCTCAATCAGCCCCAGCATTTT
13,TRBJ2-2,TRBV27,few,-,CASRPTNTGELFF,TGTGCCAGCAGACCTACGAACACCGGGGAGCTGTTTTTT
13,TRBJ1-2,TRBV7-2,-,-,CASSFGQPYGYTF,TGTGCCAGCAGCTTTGGACAGCCCTATGGCTACACCTTC
17,TRBJ2-3,TRBV7-9,-,-,CASSPPLSGMSTDTQYF,TGTGCCAGCAGCCCCCCGCTTAGCGGTATGAGCACAGATACGCAGTATTTT
13,TRBJ1-2,TRBV2,-,-,CASSDGSTYGYTF,TGTGCCAGCAGTGACGGGTCGACCTATGGCTACACCTTC
17,TRBJ1-1,TRBV5-1,-,TRBD1,CASSWGTGLSENTEAFF,TGCGCCAGCAGCTGGGGGACAGGGTTAAGCGAGAACACTGAAGCTTTCTTT
15,TRBJ2-7,TRBV11-1,-,-,CASGDFGSPSYEQYF,TGTGCCAGCGGCGACTTCGGGTCACCCTCCTACGAGCAGTACTTC
11,TRBJ2-7,TRBV12-5,-,-,CASGTGVEQYF,TGTGCTAGTGGCACCGGTGTGGAGCAGTACTTC
15,TRBJ1-1,TRBV5-4,-,-,CASSLVRVTDTEAFF,TGTGCCAGCAGCTTAGTGCGGGTTACGGACACTGAAGCTTTCTTT
12,TRBJ1-1,TRBV10-3,-,-,CAIGLANTEAFF,TGTGCCATAGGACTTGCGAACACTGAAGCTTTCTTT
15,TRBJ2-5,TRBV9,-,-,CASSVAGGEGETQYF,TGTGCCAGCAGCGTAGCGGGGGGCGAAGGAGAGACCCAGTACTTC
13,TRBJ2-1,TRBV11-2,-,-,CASSLAGYNEQFF,TGTGCCAGCAGCTTGGCGGGCTACAATGAGCAGTTCTTC
13,TRBJ1-5,TRBV6-5,-,TRBD1,CASSWTGNQPQHF,TGTGCCAGCAGTTGGACAGGGAATCAGCCCCAGCATTTT
15,TRBJ2-5,TRBV7-9,-,-,CASSRVTEAQETQYF,TGTGCCAGCAGCCGGGTGACAGAAGCTCAAGAGACCCAGTACTTC
16,TRBJ2-7,TRBV11-2,-,TRBD2,CASSFFFGGSSYEQYF,TGTGCCAGCAGCTTTTTTTTCGGGGGGAGCTCCTACGAGCAGTACTTC
18,TRBJ1-6,TRBV11-2,few,TRBD1,CASRLSPGQEIYNSPLHF,TGTGCCAGCAGATTATCCCCGGGACAGGAGATTTATAATTCACCCCTCCACTTT
14,TRBJ2-5,TRBV27,-,-,CASSPLLVRETQYF,TGTGCCAGCAGCCCATTACTAGTCCGGGAGACCCAGTACTTC
12,TRBJ2-7,TRBV6-1,-,TRBD1,CATRTGVYEQYF,TGTGCCACACGGACAGGGGTCTACGAGCAGTACTTC